This passage covers 16 T cell receptor beta chains from one sample sequenced in a study of CD8 T cells in ankylosing spondylitis. Study conclusions and caveats: Ankylosing spondylitis blood appeared to be characterized by a TCR beta motif of about 8 highly homologous variants.

No antigen has been assigned to these receptors. In TCRdb, the 5' RACE reads were re-called with MiXCR into one record per CDR3 protein. The sample lists about 220,000 distinct CDR3 sequences, 15% to 20% seen once, with about 42% in the top ten. Sample: blood, either unsorted or a sorted T cell fraction (not recorded which). These receptors were obtained from a male donor with ankylosing spondylitis.

The chain is built from TRBV21-1 and TRBJ2-7; TRBD2 is the table's D call, not checked against the DNA. TRBV21-1 is deemed a pseudogene. This CDR3 region has 14 residues. DNA for the CDR3: TGTGCCAGCAGGGCGGAGCGGGAGGGCCCCGAGCAGTACTTC. This encodes CASRAEREGPEQYF.

This clonotype was picked up a small number of times. The chain employs TRBV7-9 and TRBJ2-3; D uncertain. Between the trimmed V and J ends, which lost 4 bases and 4 bases, there was a span of 9 bases. The CDR3 runs to 13 residues. CDR1 is SEHNR and CDR2 is FQNEAQ in the germline V gene (reference sequence). CDR3 loop: CASSSDPSDTQYF. The CDR3 nucleotides are TGTGCCAGCAGCTCCGACCCGTCAGATACGCAGTATTTT. The variable domain in full, completed from reference TRBV7-9 and TRBJ2-3, reads DTGVSQNPRHKITKRGQNVTFRCDPISEHNRLYWYRQTLGQGPEFLTYFQNEAQLEKSRLLSDRFSAERPKGSFSTLEIQRTEQGDSAMYLCASSSDPSDTQYFGPGTRLTVL.

The chain links TRBV20-1 to TRBJ1-6; tentative D call: TRBD1 (6 bases). This CDR3 has 15 residues. The V gene lost 1 base and the J gene lost 6 bases, with 13 bases spanning the gap. CDR1 is DFQATT and CDR2 is SNEGSKA in the germline V gene (reference sequence). The CDR3, as DNA: TGCAGTGCTAGAGGGTCGGGGGGCTTTAATTCACCCCTCCACTTT. Its protein is CSARGSGGFNSPLHF.

This clonotype was counted between two and nine times. The chain uses TRBV7-2 and TRBJ2-5, with 7 nucleotides matching TRBD2. The CDR3 sequence is 15 residues long. Per germline, CDR1 SGHTA and CDR2 FQGNSA. V dropped 5 bases and J dropped 0; count of bases not matched to a gene: 6. CDR3 sequence (DNA): TGTGCCAGCAGCAATATAGGGACTAACCAAGAGACCCAGTACTTC. Protein: CASSNIGTNQETQYF.

This clonotype was seen a few times. V is TRBV7-8 and J is TRBJ1-1, with D uncertain. Germline CDR1 is SGHVS and CDR2 is FQNEAQ. Trimming stripped 4 bases from V and 0 bases from J, with 12 bases between. The CDR3 totals 15 residues. CDR3 nucleotide sequence: TGTGCCAGCAGCTATCGAGACATCCTGAACACTGAAGCTTTCTTT. Translated, it gives CASSYRDILNTEAFF.

This clonotype was seen at least ten times. The CDR3 here is CASSLLEGTLSYNEQFF. The CDR3 region has the DNA TGTGCCAGCAGCTTATTGGAGGGGACTCTATCCTACAATGAGCAGTTCTTC. The chain employs TRBV7-2 and TRBJ2-1; weak D call: TRBD2 (6 bases). The CDR3 consists of 17 residues. V lost 2 bases and J lost 1, with 15 bases in between. Germline V gene sequence: CDR1 SGHTA, CDR2 FQGNSA.

This clonotype was observed a handful of times. V and J are TRBV5-5 and TRBJ2-6; D not resolved. The CDR3 has 16 residues. Deletions cut 4 bases from V and 4 bases from J, with 15 bases between. CDR1 is SGHKS, CDR2 YYEKEE, per germline (reference sequence). DNA for the CDR3: TGTGCCAGCAGCCCGTATACACCCTCGGGGGCCAACGTCCTGACTTTC. Its protein is CASSPYTPSGANVLTF.

There are a few counts of this clonotype. The chain is built from TRBV7-6 and TRBJ2-5; 11 nucleotides agree with TRBD2. CDR1 is SGHVS and CDR2 is FNYEAQ in the germline V gene. V dropped 1 base and J dropped 5; count of bases not matched to a gene: 6. This CDR3 has 16 amino acids. CDR3: CASSLDSGRAKETQYF. In nucleotides, the CDR3 is TGTGCCAGCAGCTTAGATAGCGGGAGGGCCAAGGAGACCCAGTACTTC.

This chain joins TRBV7-9 and TRBJ1-1, with 7 bases that match TRBD1. Germline assignment: CDR1 SEHNR and CDR2 FQNEAQ (reference sequence). V was pared by 7 bases and J by 4 bases, with 9 bases of the junction left unmatched. CDR3 length: 14 amino acids. The CDR3 reads CASTTDQGVTEAFF. DNA for the CDR3: TGTGCCAGCACCACGGACCAGGGGGTCACTGAAGCTTTCTTT.

The sample holds a few counts of this clonotype. This rearrangement joins TRBV27 to TRBJ2-7; D perhaps matches TRBD2 (6 bases). Germline CDR1 MNHEY, CDR2 SMNVEV (reference sequence). This CDR3 has 16 residues. V was shortened by 3 bases and J by 1 base, with 16 bases between the two germline ends. The DNA of the CDR3 is TGTGCCAGCAGTTTGATTGCGGGAACCTCTTCCTACGAGCAGTACTTC. This codes for CASSLIAGTSSYEQYF.

The V gene is TRBV20-1, the J gene TRBJ2-7; D may match TRBD1 or TRBD2 (5 bases each). The germline gives CDR1 DFQATT, CDR2 SNEGSKA (reference sequence). This CDR3 has 14 residues. V was pared by 0 bases and J by 3 bases, with 12 bases between. CDR3 DNA: TGCAGTGCTAGAGATCATGCAGGGAGCTACGAGCAGTACTTC. As protein: CSARDHAGSYEQYF.

V usage is TRBV10-3 and J usage is TRBJ2-1; D might be TRBD1 or TRBD2, each matching 6 bases. This CDR3 has 17 amino acids. From germline, CDR1 is ENHRY and CDR2 SYGVKD. Between the trimmed V and J ends, which lost 2 bases and 2 bases, there was a span of 16 bases. The CDR3 region has the DNA TGTGCCATCAGTGAGGGGGATGATGGGGGGCCCTACAATGAGCAGTTCTTC. Its protein product is CAISEGDDGGPYNEQFF.

The chain has TRBV6-1 and TRBJ2-1; no firm D call. V was clipped by 1 base and J by 4 bases, with 8 bases between them. The CDR3 spans 14 residues. Per germline, CDR1 MNHNS and CDR2 SASEGT. The CDR3 DNA reads as TGTGCCAGCAGTGAAGAGCACAGTTACAATGAGCAGTTCTTC. Encoded protein: CASSEEHSYNEQFF.

The chain recombines TRBV11-1 with TRBJ1-4; 9 bases fit TRBD1. Germline V gene lookup returns CDR1 SGHAT and CDR2 FQDESV (reference sequence). Germline trimming cut 1 base from V and 6 bases from J; bases unmatched to any gene: 15. The CDR3 runs 19 residues. The CDR3 spells CASSLEAGQGGMSDEKLFF. The CDR3 DNA sequence: TGTGCCAGCAGCTTAGAAGCGGGACAGGGAGGGATGTCGGATGAAAAACTGTTTTTT.

V usage is TRBV6-1 and J usage is TRBJ1-1, with D perhaps TRBD1 (5 bases). Trimming stripped 3 bases from V and 6 bases from J, with 14 bases between. This CDR3 is built from 14 residues. Germline V lookup: CDR1 MNHNS, CDR2 SASEGT. The CDR3 protein is CASSDFRDGAEAFF. The CDR3 nucleotides are TGTGCCAGCAGTGATTTCAGGGATGGGGCTGAAGCTTTCTTT.

The chain has TRBV7-2 and TRBJ2-7; TRBD2 might be the D (5 bases). V lost 3 bases and J 5 bases, leaving 14 bases between the germline ends. This CDR3 has 14 amino acids. From germline, CDR1 is SGHTA and CDR2 FQGNSA. In DNA, the CDR3 is TGTGCCAGCAGCTTTAGCGTCTCTCTGGACGAGCAGTACTTC. Its protein product is CASSFSVSLDEQYF.